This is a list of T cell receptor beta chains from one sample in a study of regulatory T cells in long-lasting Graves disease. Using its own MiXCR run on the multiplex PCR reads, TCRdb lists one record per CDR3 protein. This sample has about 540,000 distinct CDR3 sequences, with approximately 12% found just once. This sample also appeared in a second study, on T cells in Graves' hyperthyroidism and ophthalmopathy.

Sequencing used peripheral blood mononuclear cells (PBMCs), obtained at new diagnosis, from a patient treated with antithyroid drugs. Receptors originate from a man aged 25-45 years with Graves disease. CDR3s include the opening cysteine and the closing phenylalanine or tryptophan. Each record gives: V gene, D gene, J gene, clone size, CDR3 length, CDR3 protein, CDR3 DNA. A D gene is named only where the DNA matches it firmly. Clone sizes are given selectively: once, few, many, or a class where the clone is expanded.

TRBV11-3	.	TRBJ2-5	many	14	CASSLSSGVETQYF	TGTGCCAGCAGCCTTTCATCAGGGGTCGAGACCCAGTACTTC
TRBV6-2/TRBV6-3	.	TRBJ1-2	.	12	CASRHRNYGYTF	TGTGCCAGCAGACACCGGAACTATGGCTACACCTTC
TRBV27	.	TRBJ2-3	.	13	CASSLVQKDTQYF	TGTGCCAGCAGCCTTGTCCAGAAAGATACGCAGTATTTT
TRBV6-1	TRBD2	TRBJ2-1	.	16	CASSRRTSGRLNEQFF	TGTGCCAGCAGTCGAAGAACTAGCGGGAGGCTCAATGAGCAGTTCTTC
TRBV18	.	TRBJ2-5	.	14	CASSPRNGQETQYF	TGTGCCAGCTCACCACGAAACGGGCAAGAGACCCAGTACTTC
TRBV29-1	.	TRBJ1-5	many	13	CSVVPGAGQPQHF	TGCAGCGTCGTGCCGGGGGCGGGTCAGCCCCAGCATTTT
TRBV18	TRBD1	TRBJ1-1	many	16	CASSPPVRGRNTEAFF	TGTGCCAGCTCACCACCGGTCAGGGGGAGAAACACTGAAGCTTTCTTT
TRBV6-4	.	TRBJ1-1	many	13	CASSEGLNTEAFF	TGTGCCAGCAGTGAGGGGCTGAACACTGAAGCTTTCTTT
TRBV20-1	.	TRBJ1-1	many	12	CSARQQNTEAFF	TGCAGTGCTAGACAGCAGAACACTGAAGCTTTCTTT
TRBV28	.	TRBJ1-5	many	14	CASSFPVSNQPQHF	TGTGCCAGCAGTTTCCCGGTTAGCAATCAGCCCCAGCATTTT
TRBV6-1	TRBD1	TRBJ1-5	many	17	CASSLSGGGYSNQPQHF	TGTGCCAGCAGCCTTTCAGGGGGCGGGTATAGCAATCAGCCCCAGCATTTT
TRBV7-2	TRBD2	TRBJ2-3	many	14	CASSLLPSGDTQYF	TGTGCCAGCAGCTTACTTCCTAGCGGGGATACGCAGTATTTT
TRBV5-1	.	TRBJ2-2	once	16	CASSNLFGPEGGELFF	TGCGCCAGCAGCAACCTTTTCGGGCCAGAGGGCGGGGAGCTGTTTTTT
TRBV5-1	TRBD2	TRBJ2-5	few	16	CASSLTSGRGKETQYF	TGCGCCAGCAGCCTGACTAGCGGGAGAGGGAAAGAGACCCAGTACTTC
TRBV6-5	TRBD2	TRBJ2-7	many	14	CASSYFVAGEGADF	TGTGCCAGCAGTTACTTCGTAGCGGGGGAGGGCGCGGACTTC
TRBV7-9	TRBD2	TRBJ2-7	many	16	CASSLRGRAPSGEQYF	TGTGCCAGCAGCTTACGGGGGAGGGCCCCCTCAGGGGAGCAGTACTTC
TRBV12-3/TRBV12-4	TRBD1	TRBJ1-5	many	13	CASSWDRGQPQHF	TGTGCCAGCAGCTGGGACAGGGGCCAGCCCCAGCATTTT
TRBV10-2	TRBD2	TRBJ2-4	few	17	CASSEQTSGRRWNIQYF	TGCGCCAGCAGTGAGCAGACTAGCGGGAGGCGGTGGAACATTCAGTACTTC
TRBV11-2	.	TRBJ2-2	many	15	CASSSKGLLTGELFF	TGTGCCAGCAGCTCAAAGGGACTTTTAACCGGGGAGCTGTTTTTT
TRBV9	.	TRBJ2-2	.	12	CASSVVGGELFF	TGTGCCAGCAGCGTAGTTGGCGGGGAGCTGTTTTTT
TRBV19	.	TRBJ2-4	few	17	CASSARGSLGAKNIQYF	TGTGCCAGTAGCGCCCGGGGGTCCCTGGGAGCCAAAAACATTCAGTACTTC
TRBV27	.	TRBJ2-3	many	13	CASSSLTVDTQYF	TGTGCCAGCAGTTCCCTTACGGTAGATACGCAGTATTTT
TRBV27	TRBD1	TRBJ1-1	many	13	CASLNRGNTEAFF	TGTGCCAGTTTGAACAGGGGGAACACTGAAGCTTTCTTT
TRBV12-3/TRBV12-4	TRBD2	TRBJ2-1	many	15	CASSFLSGGYNEQFF	TGTGCCAGCAGTTTTCTTAGCGGGGGCTACAATGAGCAGTTCTTC
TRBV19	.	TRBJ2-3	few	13	CATKGGSTDTQYF	TGTGCCACCAAGGGCGGTAGCACAGATACGCAGTATTTT
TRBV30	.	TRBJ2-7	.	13	CACQLWSAYEQYF	TGTGCCTGCCAGCTTTGGTCGGCCTACGAGCAGTACTTC
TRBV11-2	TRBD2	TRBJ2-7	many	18	CASSLVGDLGTKRDEQYF	TGTGCCAGCAGCTTAGTAGGGGACTTGGGGACTAAGAGGGACGAGCAGTACTTC
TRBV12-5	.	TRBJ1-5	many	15	CASGLRGGENQPQHF	TGTGCTAGTGGTTTGCGGGGGGGAGAAAATCAGCCCCAGCATTTT
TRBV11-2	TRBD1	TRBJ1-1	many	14	CASSRQGDYAEAFF	TGTGCCAGCAGCCGCCAGGGGGATTACGCTGAAGCTTTCTTT
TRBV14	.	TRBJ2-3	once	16	CASSQDRGFSTDTQYF	TGTGCCAGCAGCCAAGATCGGGGGTTTAGCACAGATACGCAGTATTTT
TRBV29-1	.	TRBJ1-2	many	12	CSARGVSYGYTF	TGCAGCGCCCGGGGGGTCTCCTATGGCTACACCTTC
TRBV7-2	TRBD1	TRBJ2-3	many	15	CASSLVGTGPDTQYF	TGTGCCAGCAGCCTAGTAGGGACAGGGCCGGATACGCAGTATTTT
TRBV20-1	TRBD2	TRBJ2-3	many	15	CSARDRSGRADTQYF	TGCAGTGCTAGAGATCGGAGCGGGAGAGCAGATACGCAGTATTTT
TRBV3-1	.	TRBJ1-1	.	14	CASSLGTAAPGTFF	TGTGCCAGCAGCTTGGGGACGGCCGCCCCGGGAACTTTCTTT
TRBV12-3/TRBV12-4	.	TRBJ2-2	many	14	CASSPHTLTGELFF	TGTGCCAGCAGTCCTCACACACTCACCGGGGAGCTGTTTTTT